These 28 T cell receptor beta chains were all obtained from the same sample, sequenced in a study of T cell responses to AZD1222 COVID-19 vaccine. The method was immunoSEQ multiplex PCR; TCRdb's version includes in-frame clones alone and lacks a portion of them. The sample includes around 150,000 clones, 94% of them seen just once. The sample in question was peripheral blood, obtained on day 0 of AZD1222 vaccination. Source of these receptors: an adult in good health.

The CDR3 protein is CASSEGLAGSYEQYV. The CDR3 nucleotides read TGCGCCAGCAGTGAGGGACTAGCGGGATCCTACGAGCAGTACGTC. The rearrangement links TRBV10-1 to TRBJ2-7; 12 nucleotides align to TRBD2. With 2 bases clipped from V and 1 base from J, the junction kept 0 bases outside the gene matches. Germline V gene sequence: CDR1 WNHNN, CDR2 SYGVQD (reference sequence). The CDR3 covers 15 residues.

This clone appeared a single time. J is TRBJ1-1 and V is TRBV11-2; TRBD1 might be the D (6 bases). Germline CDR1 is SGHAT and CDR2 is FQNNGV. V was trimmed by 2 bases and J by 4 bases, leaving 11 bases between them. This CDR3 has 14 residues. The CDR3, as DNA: TGTGCCAGCAGCTTAAGGGGGGCCGGCACTGAAGCTTTCTTT. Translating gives CASSLRGAGTEAFF. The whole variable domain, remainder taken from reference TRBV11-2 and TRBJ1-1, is EAGVAQSPRYKIIEKRQSVAFWCNPISGHATLYWYQQILGQGPKLLIQFQNNGVVDDSQLPKDRFSAERLKGVDSTLKIQPAKLEDSAVYLCASSLRGAGTEAFFGQGTRLTVV.

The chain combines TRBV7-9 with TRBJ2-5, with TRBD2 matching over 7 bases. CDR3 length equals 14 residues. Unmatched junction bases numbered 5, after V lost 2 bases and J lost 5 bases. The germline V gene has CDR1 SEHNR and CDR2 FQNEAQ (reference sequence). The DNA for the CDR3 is TGTGCCAGCAGCTTATTCGGGGGAGGGGAGACCCAGTACTTC. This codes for CASSLFGGGETQYF.

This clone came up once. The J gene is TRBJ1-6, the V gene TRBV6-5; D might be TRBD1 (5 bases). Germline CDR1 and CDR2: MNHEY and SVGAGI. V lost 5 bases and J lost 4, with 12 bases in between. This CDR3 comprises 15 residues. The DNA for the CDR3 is TGTGCCAGCAGTCTGACAGAAGGGTATAATTCACCCCTCCACTTT. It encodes CASSLTEGYNSPLHF.

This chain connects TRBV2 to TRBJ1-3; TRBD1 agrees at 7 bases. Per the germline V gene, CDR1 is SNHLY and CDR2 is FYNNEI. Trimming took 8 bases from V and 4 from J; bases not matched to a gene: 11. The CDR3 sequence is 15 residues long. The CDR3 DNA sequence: TGTGCCAGCGAGGGGGCGGGCCTCTTCGGAAACACCATATATTTT. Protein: CASEGAGLFGNTIYF.

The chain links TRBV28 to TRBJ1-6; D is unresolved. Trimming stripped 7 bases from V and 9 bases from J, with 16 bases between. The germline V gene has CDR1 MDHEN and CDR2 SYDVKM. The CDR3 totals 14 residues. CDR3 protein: CASTSGSVGSPLHF. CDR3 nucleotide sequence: TGTGCCAGCACCTCGGGATCAGTGGGTTCACCCCTCCACTTT.

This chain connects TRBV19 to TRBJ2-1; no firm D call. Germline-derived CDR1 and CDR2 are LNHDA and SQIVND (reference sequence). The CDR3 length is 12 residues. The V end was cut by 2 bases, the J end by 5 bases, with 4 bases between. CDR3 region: CASSILHNEQFF. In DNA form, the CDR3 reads TGTGCCAGTAGTATATTACACAATGAGCAGTTCTTC.

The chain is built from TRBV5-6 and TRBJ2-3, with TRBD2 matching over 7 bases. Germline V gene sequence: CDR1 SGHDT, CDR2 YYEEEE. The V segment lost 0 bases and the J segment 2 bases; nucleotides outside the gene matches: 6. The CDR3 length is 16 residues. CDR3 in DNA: TGTGCCAGCAGCTTGGTGCGGGAGTTCAACACAGATACGCAGTATTTT. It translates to CASSLVREFNTDTQYF.

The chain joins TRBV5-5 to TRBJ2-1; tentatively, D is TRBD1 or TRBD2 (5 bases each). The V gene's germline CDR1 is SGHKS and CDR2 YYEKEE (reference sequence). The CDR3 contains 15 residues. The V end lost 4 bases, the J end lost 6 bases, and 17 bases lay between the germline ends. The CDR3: CASSPGTLIVNEQFF. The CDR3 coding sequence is TGTGCCAGCAGCCCCGGGACCCTTATTGTCAATGAGCAGTTCTTC.

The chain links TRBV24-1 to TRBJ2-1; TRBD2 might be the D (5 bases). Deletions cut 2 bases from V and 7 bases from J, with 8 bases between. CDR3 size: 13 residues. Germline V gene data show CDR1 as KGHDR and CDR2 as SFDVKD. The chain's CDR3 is CATSDSPGNEQFF. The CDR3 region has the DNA TGTGCCACCAGTGATTCACCGGGGAATGAGCAGTTCTTC.

The CDR3 nucleotides are TGTGCCAGCAGTGCTCTACTAGCGAGCTCCTACAATGAGCAGTTCTTC. Encoded protein: CASSALLASSYNEQFF. V is TRBV2 and J is TRBJ2-1; 7 bases line up with TRBD2. With 4 bases clipped from V and 0 bases from J, the junction kept 6 bases outside the gene matches. Looked up from germline, CDR1 is SNHLY and CDR2 is FYNNEI. The CDR3 totals 16 residues.

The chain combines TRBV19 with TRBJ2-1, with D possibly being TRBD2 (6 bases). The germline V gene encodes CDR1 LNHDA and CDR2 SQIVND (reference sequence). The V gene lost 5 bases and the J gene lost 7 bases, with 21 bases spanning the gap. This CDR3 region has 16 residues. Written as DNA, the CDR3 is TGTGCCAGTAGTGTCTCCCGGACCGACGGAGGGAATGAGCAGTTCTTC. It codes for CASSVSRTDGGNEQFF.

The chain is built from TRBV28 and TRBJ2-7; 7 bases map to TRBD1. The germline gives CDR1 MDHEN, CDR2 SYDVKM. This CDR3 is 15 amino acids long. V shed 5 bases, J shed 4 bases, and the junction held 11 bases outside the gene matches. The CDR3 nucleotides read TGTGCCAGCAGTCCGACCGGGACAGAGTTTTACGAGCAGTACGTC. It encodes CASSPTGTEFYEQYV.

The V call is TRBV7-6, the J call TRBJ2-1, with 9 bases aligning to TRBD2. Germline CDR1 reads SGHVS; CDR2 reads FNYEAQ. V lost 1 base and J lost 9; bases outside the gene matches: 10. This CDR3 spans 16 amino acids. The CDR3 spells CASSLVASGIGAEQFF. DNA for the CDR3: TGTGCCAGCAGCTTAGTGGCTAGCGGGATAGGTGCTGAGCAGTTCTTC.

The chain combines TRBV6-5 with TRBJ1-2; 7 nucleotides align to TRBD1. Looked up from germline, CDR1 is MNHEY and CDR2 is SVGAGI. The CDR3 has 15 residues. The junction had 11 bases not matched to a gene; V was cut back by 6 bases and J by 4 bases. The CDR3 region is CASSLGQLGIYGYTF. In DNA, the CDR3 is TGTGCCAGCAGCTTGGGACAGTTGGGAATCTATGGCTACACCTTC.

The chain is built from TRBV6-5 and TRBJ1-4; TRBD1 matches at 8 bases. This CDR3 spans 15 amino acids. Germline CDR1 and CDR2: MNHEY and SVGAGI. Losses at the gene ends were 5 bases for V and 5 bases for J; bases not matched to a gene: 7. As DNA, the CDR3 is TGTGCCAGCAGTCGTATCGACAGGGGAAATGAAAAACTGTTTTTT. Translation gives CASSRIDRGNEKLFF.

The CDR3 DNA is TGTGCCACCAGTGATGGGGTTATTAATAATTCACCCCTCCACTTT. Translation gives CATSDGVINNSPLHF. V gene TRBV24-1 combines with J gene TRBJ1-6; D gene ambiguous. Germline loops: CDR1 KGHDR, CDR2 SFDVKD. This CDR3 region has 15 residues. V gave up 3 bases and J gave up 5 bases, with 10 bases separating them.

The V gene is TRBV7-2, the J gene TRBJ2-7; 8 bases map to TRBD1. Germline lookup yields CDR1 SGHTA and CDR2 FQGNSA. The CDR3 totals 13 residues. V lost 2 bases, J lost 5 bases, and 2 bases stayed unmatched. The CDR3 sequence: CASSLQGADEQYV. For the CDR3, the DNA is TGTGCCAGCAGCTTACAGGGGGCGGACGAGCAGTACGTC.

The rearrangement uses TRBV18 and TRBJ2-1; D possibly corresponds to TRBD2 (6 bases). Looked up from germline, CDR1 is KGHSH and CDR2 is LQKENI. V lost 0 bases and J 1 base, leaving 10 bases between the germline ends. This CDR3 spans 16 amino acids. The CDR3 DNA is TGTGCCAGCTCACCACCAATGGGGGGTTCCTACAATGAGCAGTTCTTC. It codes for CASSPPMGGSYNEQFF.

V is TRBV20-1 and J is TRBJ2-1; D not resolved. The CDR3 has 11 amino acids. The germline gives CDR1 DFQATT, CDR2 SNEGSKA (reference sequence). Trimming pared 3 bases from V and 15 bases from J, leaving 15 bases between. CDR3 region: CSARHDTDPFF. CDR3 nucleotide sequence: TGCAGTGCTAGGCACGACACCGACCCGTTCTTC.

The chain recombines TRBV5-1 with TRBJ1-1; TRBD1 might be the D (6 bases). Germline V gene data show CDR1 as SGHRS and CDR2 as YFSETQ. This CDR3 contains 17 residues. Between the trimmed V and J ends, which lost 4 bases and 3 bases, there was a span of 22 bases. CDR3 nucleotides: TGCGCCAGCAGCCCACTCCTGCTAGGGGGTTTGGACACTGAAGCTTTCTTT. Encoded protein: CASSPLLLGGLDTEAFF.

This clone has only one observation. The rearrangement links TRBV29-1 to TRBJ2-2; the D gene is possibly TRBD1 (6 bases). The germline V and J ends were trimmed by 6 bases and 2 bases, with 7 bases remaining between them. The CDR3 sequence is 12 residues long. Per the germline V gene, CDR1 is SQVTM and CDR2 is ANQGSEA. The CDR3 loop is CSVRGNTGELFF. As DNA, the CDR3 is TGCAGCGTCAGGGGTAACACCGGGGAGCTGTTTTTT.

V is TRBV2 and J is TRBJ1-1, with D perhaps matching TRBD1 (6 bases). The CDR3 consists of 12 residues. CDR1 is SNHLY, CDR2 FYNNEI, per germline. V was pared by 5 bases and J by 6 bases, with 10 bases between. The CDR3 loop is CASSIQGPEAFF. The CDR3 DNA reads TGTGCCAGCAGTATACAGGGCCCTGAAGCTTTCTTT.

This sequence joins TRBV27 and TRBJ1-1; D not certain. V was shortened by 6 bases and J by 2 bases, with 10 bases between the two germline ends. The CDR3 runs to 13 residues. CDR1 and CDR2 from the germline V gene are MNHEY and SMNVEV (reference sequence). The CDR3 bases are TGTGCCAGCAGCTACGACCCAAACACTGAAGCTTTCTTT. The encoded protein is CASSYDPNTEAFF.

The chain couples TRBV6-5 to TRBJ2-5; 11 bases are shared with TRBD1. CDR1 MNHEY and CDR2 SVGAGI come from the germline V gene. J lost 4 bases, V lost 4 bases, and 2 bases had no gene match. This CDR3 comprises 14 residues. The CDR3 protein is CASSWGTGGETQYF. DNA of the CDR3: TGTGCCAGCAGTTGGGGGACAGGGGGAGAGACCCAGTACTTC.

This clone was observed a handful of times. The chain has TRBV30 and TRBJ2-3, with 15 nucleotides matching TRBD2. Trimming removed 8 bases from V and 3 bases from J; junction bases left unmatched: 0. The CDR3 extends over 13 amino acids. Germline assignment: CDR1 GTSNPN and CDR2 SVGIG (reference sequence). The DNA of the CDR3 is TGTGCCGGGACTAGCGGGAGGACAGATACGCAGTATTTT. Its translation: CAGTSGRTDTQYF. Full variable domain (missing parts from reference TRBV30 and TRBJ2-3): SQTIHQWPATLVQPVGSPLSLECTVEGTSNPNLYWYRQAAGRGLQLLFYSVGIGQISSEVPQNLSASRPQDRQFILSSKKLLLSDSGFYLCAGTSGRTDTQYFGPGTRLTVL.

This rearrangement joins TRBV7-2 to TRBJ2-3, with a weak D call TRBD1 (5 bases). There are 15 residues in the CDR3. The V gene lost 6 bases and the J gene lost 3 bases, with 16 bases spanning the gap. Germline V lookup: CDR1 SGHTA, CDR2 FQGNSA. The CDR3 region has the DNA TGTGCCAGCAGGTATAGGGGCCCCGGGACAGATACGCAGTATTTT. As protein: CASRYRGPGTDTQYF.

The CDR3 nucleotides are TGTGCCATCCCCCGGGACAGCTTTGGCTACACCTTC. This encodes CAIPRDSFGYTF. The chain links TRBV10-3 to TRBJ1-2; TRBD1 matches 7 bases. CDR3 length equals 12 residues. Trimming removed 8 bases from V and 7 bases from J; junction bases left unmatched: 7. CDR1 is ENHRY, CDR2 SYGVKD, per germline.